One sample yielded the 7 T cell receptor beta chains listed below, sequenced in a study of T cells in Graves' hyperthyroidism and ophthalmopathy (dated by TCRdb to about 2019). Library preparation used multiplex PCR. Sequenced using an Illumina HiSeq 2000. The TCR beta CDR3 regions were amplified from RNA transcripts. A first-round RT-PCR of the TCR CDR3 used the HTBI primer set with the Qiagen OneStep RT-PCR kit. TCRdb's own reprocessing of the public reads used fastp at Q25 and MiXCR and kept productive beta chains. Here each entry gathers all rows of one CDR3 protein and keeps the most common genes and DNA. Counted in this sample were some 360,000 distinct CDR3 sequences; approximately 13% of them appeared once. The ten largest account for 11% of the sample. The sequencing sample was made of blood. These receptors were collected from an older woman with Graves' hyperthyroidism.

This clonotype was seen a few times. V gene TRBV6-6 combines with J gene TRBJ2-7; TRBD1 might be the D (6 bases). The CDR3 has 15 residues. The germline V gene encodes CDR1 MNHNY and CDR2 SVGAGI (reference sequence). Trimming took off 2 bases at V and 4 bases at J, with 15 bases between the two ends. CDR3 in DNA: TGTGCCAGCAGTTACGCGGCAGGGGTGGGATACGAGCAGTACTTC. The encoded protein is CASSYAAGVGYEQYF.

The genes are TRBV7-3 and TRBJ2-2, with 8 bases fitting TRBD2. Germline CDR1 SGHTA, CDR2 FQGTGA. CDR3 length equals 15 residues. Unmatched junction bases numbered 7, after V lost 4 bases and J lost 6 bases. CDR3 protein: CASSSLGLAAGELFF. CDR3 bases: TGTGCCAGCAGCTCTCTAGGACTAGCCGCCGGGGAGCTGTTTTTT.

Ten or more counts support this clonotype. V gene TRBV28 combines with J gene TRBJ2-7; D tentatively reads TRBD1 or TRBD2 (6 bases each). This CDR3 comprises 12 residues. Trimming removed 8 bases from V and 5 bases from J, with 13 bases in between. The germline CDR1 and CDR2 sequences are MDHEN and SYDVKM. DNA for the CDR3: TGTGCCAGCGCCATAAGGGGGGACGAGCAGTACTTC. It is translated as CASAIRGDEQYF.

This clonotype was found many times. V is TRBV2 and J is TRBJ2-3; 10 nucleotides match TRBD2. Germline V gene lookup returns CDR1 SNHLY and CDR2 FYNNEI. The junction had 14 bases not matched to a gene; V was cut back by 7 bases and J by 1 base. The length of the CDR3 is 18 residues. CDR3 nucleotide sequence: TGTGCCAGCACTAGACTGTCGAGGGGGACTAGCGGCACAGATACGCAGTATTTT. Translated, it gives CASTRLSRGTSGTDTQYF.

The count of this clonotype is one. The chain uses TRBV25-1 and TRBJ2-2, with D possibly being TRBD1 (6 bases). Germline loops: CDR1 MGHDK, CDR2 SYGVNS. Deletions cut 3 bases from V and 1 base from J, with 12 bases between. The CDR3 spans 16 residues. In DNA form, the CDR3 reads TGTGCCAGCAGTGATGATTTGGGACAGAACACCGGGGAGCTGTTTTTT. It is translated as CASSDDLGQNTGELFF. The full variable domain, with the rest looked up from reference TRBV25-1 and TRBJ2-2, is EADIYQTPRYLVIGTGKKITLECSQTMGHDKMYWYQQDPGMELHLIHYSYGVNSTEKGDLSSESTVSRIRTEHFPLTLESARPSHTSQYLCASSDDLGQNTGELFFGEGSRLTVL.

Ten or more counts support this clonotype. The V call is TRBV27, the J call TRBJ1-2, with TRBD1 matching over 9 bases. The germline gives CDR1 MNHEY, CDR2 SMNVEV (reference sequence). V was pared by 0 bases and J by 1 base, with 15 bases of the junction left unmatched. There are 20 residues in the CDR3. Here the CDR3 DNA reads TGTGCCAGCAGTTTATCGCAAAAGGGACAGGGCCTCGACAGTAACTATGGCTACACCTTC. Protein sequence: CASSLSQKGQGLDSNYGYTF.

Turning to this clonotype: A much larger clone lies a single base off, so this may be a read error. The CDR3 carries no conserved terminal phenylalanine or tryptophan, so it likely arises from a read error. The CDR3 DNA follows: TGCAGCGTTGAAGAAGGGGTCTATGGCTACACCCTC. The encoded protein is CSVEEGVYGYTL. The chain recombines TRBV29-1 with TRBJ1-2; a weak D match, TRBD1 (5 bases). CDR3 length: 12 amino acids. Deletions cut 0 bases from V and 4 bases from J, with 6 bases between. Germline values: CDR1 SQVTM, CDR2 ANQGSEA.